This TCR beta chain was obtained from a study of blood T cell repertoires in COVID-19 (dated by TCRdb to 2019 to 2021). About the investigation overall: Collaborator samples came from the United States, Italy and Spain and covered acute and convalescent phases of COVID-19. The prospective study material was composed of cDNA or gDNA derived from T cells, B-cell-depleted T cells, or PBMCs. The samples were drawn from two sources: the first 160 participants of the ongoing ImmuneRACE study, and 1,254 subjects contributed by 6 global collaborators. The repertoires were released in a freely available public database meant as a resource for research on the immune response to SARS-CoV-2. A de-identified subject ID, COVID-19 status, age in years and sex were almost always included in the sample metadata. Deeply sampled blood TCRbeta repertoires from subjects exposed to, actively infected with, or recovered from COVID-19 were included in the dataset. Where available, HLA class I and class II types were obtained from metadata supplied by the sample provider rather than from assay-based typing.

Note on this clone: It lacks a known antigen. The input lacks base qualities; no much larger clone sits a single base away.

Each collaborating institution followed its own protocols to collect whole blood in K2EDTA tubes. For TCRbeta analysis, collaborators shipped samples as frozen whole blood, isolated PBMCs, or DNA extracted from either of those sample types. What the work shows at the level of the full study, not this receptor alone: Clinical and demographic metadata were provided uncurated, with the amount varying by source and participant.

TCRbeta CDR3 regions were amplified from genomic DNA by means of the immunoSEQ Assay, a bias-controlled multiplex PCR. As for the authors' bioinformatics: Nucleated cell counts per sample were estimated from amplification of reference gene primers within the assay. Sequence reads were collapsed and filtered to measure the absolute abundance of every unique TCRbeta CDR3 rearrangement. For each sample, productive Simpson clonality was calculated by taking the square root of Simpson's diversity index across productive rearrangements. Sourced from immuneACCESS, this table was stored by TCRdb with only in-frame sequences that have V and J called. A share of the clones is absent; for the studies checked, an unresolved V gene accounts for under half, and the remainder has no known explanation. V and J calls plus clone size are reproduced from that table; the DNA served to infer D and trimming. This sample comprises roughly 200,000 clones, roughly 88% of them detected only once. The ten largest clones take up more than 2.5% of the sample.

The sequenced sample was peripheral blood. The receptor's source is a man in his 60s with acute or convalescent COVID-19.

The CDR3 region has the sequence CASSSPKTSGGYEQYF. The DNA sequence reads TGTGCCAGCAGTTCACCAAAGACTAGCGGCGGTTACGAGCAGTACTTC. The rearrangement joined TRBV6-5 to TRBJ2-7, with 9 bases matching TRBD2. V and J are trimmed by 4 bases and 4 bases, and the gene matches miss 11 bases of the junction. The germline V gene yields MNHEY for CDR1 and SVGAGI for CDR2. The CDR3 holds 16 amino acids from the cysteine to the phenylalanine. Only CDR3 DNA is held: 48 bases, read in frame from base 1.